This TCR beta chain was profiled in a study of T cells in Graves' hyperthyroidism and ophthalmopathy. V was trimmed by 4 bases and J by 3 bases, leaving 14 bases between them. CDR1 and CDR2 (germline): KGHDR, SFDVKD. The CDR3 sequence is 15 residues long. Authors of the study amplified TCR beta CDR3 regions from RNA transcripts. Carried out on the TCR CDR3, a first-round RT-PCR used the HTBI primer set. MiXCR was run by TCRdb on the multiplex PCR reads, yielding one entry per CDR3 protein. Among roughly 500,000 distinct CDR3 sequences listed, 11% to 15% were seen once. There are many counts of this clonotype.

This receptor was identified in a woman in her 30s with Graves' hyperthyroidism that later progressed to Graves' ophthalmopathy. The sequencing sample was made of blood. The chain couples TRBV24-1 to TRBJ1-1; D not certain. The DNA for the CDR3 is TGTGCCACCAGTGACGGCGGCCGGCCAGACACTGAAGCTTTCTTT. As protein: CATSDGGRPDTEAFF.